The clone carrying this TCR beta chain was counted a few times. In the original analysis: Quantification of nucleated cells was approximated via reference gene primer amplification. Measured with immunoSEQ multiplex PCR; TCRdb has only the in-frame clones, and not every one. V, J and clone size are taken as reported in that table, and D and trimming were inferred from the DNA itself. In the table there are more than 90,000 clones, approximately 88% of which are singletons. This entry belongs to a study of blood T cell repertoires in COVID-19. Whole-study context: Donors in the United States, Italy and Spain gave samples during acute or convalescent COVID-19. Nucleic acid was either cDNA or gDNA, and it came from T cells, B-cell-depleted T cells, or PBMCs.

Deletions cut 5 bases from V and 6 bases from J, with 18 bases between. This CDR3 spans 15 amino acids. The germline V gene encodes CDR1 SGHVS and CDR2 FNYEAQ. J is TRBJ2-3 and V is TRBV7-6, with D possibly TRBD2 on 6 matching bases. The sequencing input was peripheral blood. This receptor was taken from a woman aged 70 to 79 with acute or convalescent COVID-19. The CDR3 is CASSPLWGLGDTQYF. The CDR3 coding sequence is TGTGCCAGCAGCCCCCTCTGGGGACTTGGGGATACGCAGTATTTT.